The subject of this entry is one T cell receptor beta chain. This sample is part of a study of blood T cell repertoires in COVID-19. Study-level information: Material from acute and convalescent COVID-19 was sourced from the United States, Italy and Spain. T cells, B-cell-depleted T cells, or PBMCs supplied cDNA or gDNA.

In the original analysis: Nucleated cell number was recorded as an estimate derived from reference gene primer amplification. Libraries were prepared by immunoSEQ multiplex PCR; TCRdb keeps only in-frame clonotypes and omits some of them. The V and J calls and the clone size are those of that table, but D and trimming were determined from the DNA. The repertoire holds about 250,000 clones, with about 90% as singletons. V gave up 8 bases and J gave up 1 base; unmatched junction bases: 12. This CDR3 spans 16 amino acids. In germline, CDR1 is LNHDA, CDR2 SQIVND (reference sequence). This TCR came from a man between 18 and 35 years old with active or convalescent COVID-19. Sequenced: peripheral blood. The chain uses TRBV19 and TRBJ1-1; TRBD1 matches 8 bases. The DNA for the CDR3 is TGTGCCAGTGAAGCCTCCTCCGGGACAGGGAACACTGAAGCTTTCTTT. Protein sequence: CASEASSGTGNTEAFF. Using reference TRBV19 and TRBJ1-1 for the parts outside the CDR3, the full variable domain is DGGITQSPKYLFRKEGQNVTLSCEQNLNHDAMYWYRQDPGQGLRLIYYSQIVNDFQKGDIAEGYSVSREKKESFPLTVTSAQKNPTAFYLCASEASSGTGNTEAFFGQGTRLTVV.